This is a list of T cell receptor beta chains from one sample in a study of cytomegalovirus exposure and HLA in healthy donors. Sequenced by immunoSEQ multiplex PCR; TCRdb stores in-frame clones only, minus some. The top ten clones hold approximately 0.8% of a sample with 90,000 to 100,000 clones, around four fifths of them seen once. The sample consisted of PBMCs. The receptors stem from an older woman in good health and CMV-seronegative. Both conserved end residues are part of each CDR3. D genes are given only for firm matches. Clone size is stated in some rows and not others, as once, few, many or a class when expanded.

cdr3_aa cdr3_nt clone_size d_call j_call v_call
CASSSTPGLPKHYNEQFF TGTGCCAGCAGTTCAACCCCGGGACTACCAAAGCACTACAATGAGCAGTTCTTC NA TRBD2 TRBJ2-1 TRBV27
CASSSYSTSGSYEQYF TGTGCCAGCAGCTCTTACAGCACTAGCGGGAGCTACGAGCAGTACTTC once TRBD2 TRBJ2-7 TRBV7-6
CASSRSGQPGGGYTF TGTGCCAGCAGCCGCTCGGGACAGCCGGGAGGGGGCTACACCTTC NA TRBD1 TRBJ1-2 TRBV7-9
CTSSRETSGTYNEQFF TGCACCAGCAGCCGAGAGACTAGCGGGACCTACAATGAGCAGTTCTTC once NA TRBJ2-1 TRBV1
CASRKGRNQPQHF TGTGCCAGCAGGAAGGGGCGCAATCAGCCCCAGCATTTT once NA TRBJ1-5 TRBV27
CASSPLTGFDEAFF TGCGCCAGCAGCCCGCTGACAGGATTCGATGAAGCTTTCTTT NA NA TRBJ1-1 TRBV5-1
CAWNRVTYEQYF TGTGCCTGGAACAGGGTCACCTACGAGCAGTACTTC NA NA TRBJ2-7 TRBV30
CASTTTGTGNSPLHF TGTGCCAGCACCACGACCGGGACAGGGAATTCACCCCTCCACTTT NA TRBD1 TRBJ1-6 TRBV28
CASSPAGQGTDTQYF TGTGCCAGCAGCCCCGCGGGACAGGGCACAGATACGCAGTATTTT NA TRBD1 TRBJ2-3 TRBV28
CASSVNTGGQQFF TGTGCCAGCAGCGTAAATACAGGGGGCCAGCAGTTCTTC NA TRBD1 TRBJ2-1 TRBV7-8
CASSPGTSGPDTQYF TGCGCCAGCAGCCCCGGGACTAGCGGACCAGATACGCAGTATTTT NA TRBD2 TRBJ2-3 TRBV5-1
CASSRQGAREQYF TGTGCCAGCAGCCGACAGGGGGCGCGGGAGCAGTACTTC NA TRBD1 TRBJ2-7 TRBV6-6
CASSVDVGRGSYNEQFF TGTGCCAGCAGCGTAGACGTCGGGCGGGGTTCCTACAATGAGCAGTTCTTC NA NA TRBJ2-1 TRBV9
CASRTGSYGYTF TGTGCCAGCAGGACAGGGAGCTATGGCTACACCTTC few TRBD1 TRBJ1-2 TRBV6-5
CASSTSGTGDTEAFF TGTGCCAGTAGTACATCCGGGACAGGGGACACTGAAGCTTTCTTT once TRBD1 TRBJ1-1 TRBV19
CASSFPGEETQYF TGTGCCAGCAGCTTCCCGGGAGAAGAGACCCAGTACTTC NA NA TRBJ2-5 TRBV7-9
CASSLQKRNSYNEQFF TGTGCCAGCAGCTTACAAAAGCGAAACTCCTACAATGAGCAGTTCTTC NA NA TRBJ2-1 TRBV7-6
CASRLLSSYEQYF TGTGCCAGCAGGCTCCTCAGCTCCTACGAGCAGTACTTC NA NA TRBJ2-7 TRBV6-1
CASSLGFRGKDYGYTF TGTGCCAGCAGCTTAGGATTCCGGGGAAAGGACTATGGCTACACCTTC NA NA TRBJ1-2 TRBV13
CASSTDINEQYF TGTGCCAGCAGCACGGACATAAACGAGCAGTACTTC NA NA TRBJ2-7 TRBV6-5
CASRRSPAGSYNEQFF TGTGCCAGTAGGCGATCCCCGGCGGGGTCCTACAATGAGCAGTTCTTC NA NA TRBJ2-1 TRBV19
CASSSGLAVVEETQYF TGTGCCAGCAGCTCCGGACTAGCGGTAGTTGAAGAGACCCAGTACTTC NA TRBD2 TRBJ2-5 TRBV13
CASSGGQGLNYGYTF TGTGCCAGCAGTGGAGGACAGGGTCTAAACTATGGCTACACCTTC few TRBD1 TRBJ1-2 TRBV2
CSVVESSGANVLTF TGCAGCGTTGTGGAGAGCTCTGGGGCCAACGTCCTGACTTTC NA NA TRBJ2-6 TRBV29-1
CASSPDSSNQPQHF TGTGCCAGCAGCCCAGACAGTAGCAATCAGCCCCAGCATTTT NA NA TRBJ1-5 TRBV16
CASSPNTGVVDEKLFF TGCGCCAGCAGCCCAAACACAGGGGTAGTCGATGAAAAACTGTTTTTT NA TRBD1 TRBJ1-4 TRBV4-3